This entry features one T cell receptor beta chain sequence. Its antigen is not identified. The record originates from a study of response to subunit inactivated influenza vaccine. Overall study results and limits: The authors put forward the suggestion that each seasonal influenza vaccination may bring in only a limited number of new T cells.

TCRdb fed the RT-PCR reads into MiXCR, producing one record per CDR3 protein. The sample lists 450,000 to 600,000 distinct CDR3 sequences; 7.6% were seen once. This CDR3 spans 12 amino acids. Looked up from germline, CDR1 is MNHNS and CDR2 is SASEGT. Trimming at V came to 4 bases and at J to 6 bases, leaving 1 base not matched to a gene. The clonotype comes from a man aged 45 to 70 who received an inactivated influenza vaccine. V usage is TRBV6-1 and J usage is TRBJ1-2; 8 bases match TRBD1. Material: PBMCs from blood, obtained around 25 months after vaccination. The CDR3 coding sequence is TGTGCCAGCAGTGCGACAGGGGATGGCTACACCTTC. It specifies CASSATGDGYTF.